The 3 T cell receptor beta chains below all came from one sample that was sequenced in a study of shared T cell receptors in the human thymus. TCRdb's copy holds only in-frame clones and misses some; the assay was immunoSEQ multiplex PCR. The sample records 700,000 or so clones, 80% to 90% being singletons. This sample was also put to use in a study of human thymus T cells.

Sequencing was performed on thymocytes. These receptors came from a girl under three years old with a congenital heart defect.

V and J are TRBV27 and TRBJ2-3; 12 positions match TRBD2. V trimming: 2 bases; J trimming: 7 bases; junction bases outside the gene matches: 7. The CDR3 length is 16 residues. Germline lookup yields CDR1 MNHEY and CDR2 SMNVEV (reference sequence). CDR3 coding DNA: TGTGCCAGCAGTTTACTAGCGGGGGGGCCTCCCTATACGCAGTATTTT. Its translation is CASSLLAGGPPYTQYF.

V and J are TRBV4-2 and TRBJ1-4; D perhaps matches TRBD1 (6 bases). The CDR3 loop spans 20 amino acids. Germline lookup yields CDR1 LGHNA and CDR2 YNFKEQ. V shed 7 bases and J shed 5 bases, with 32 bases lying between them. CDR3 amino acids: CASTEVPPPGQSRRNEKLFF. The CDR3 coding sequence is TGTGCCAGCACCGAAGTCCCCCCCCCAGGACAGTCTCGCCGCAATGAAAAACTGTTTTTT.

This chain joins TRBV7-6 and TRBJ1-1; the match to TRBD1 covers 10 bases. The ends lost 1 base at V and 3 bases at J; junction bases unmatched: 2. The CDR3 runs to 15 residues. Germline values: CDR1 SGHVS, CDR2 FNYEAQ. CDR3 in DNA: TGTGCCAGCAGCTTAGGACAGGGGGCGGACACTGAAGCTTTCTTT. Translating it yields CASSLGQGADTEAFF.